This T cell receptor beta chain was identified during a study of T-cell reconstitution after alpha-beta-depleted transplantation in children. The junction had 11 bases not matched to a gene; V was cut back by 4 bases and J by 10 bases. Germline CDR1 and CDR2: SGHRS and YFSETQ. The CDR3 extends over 16 amino acids. Ten or more counts support this clonotype. Construction of the TCRbeta library involved unique molecular identifiers. TCRdb reprocessed the PCR reads with MiXCR, giving one entry per CDR3 protein. This sample has nearly 550,000 distinct CDR3 sequences, with about a sixth found just once. The genes are TRBV5-1 and TRBJ2-3; 14 positions match TRBD2. The TCR comes from a human donor who donated a stem cell graft to a child with acute lymphoblastic leukemia. This material consisted of PBMCs from the stem cell graft donor, taken from the stem cell graft. The CDR3 is CASSPLGTSGSGAQYF. CDR3 DNA: TGCGCCAGCAGCCCCCTCGGGACTAGCGGGAGCGGAGCGCAGTATTTT.